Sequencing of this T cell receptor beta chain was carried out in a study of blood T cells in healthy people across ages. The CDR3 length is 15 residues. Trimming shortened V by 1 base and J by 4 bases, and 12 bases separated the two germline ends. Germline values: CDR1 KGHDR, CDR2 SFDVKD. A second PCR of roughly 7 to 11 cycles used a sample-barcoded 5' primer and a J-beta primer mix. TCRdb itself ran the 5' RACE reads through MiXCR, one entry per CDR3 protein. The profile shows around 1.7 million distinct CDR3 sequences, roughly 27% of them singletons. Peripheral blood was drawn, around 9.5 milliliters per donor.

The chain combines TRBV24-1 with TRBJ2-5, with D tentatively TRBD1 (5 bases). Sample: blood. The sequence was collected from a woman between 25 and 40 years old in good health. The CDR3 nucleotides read TGTGCCACCAGTGATTTATCGGCAGGGCGAGAGACCCAGTACTTC. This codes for CATSDLSAGRETQYF.